The rows below give T cell receptor beta chains drawn from one sample of a study of beta chain features in type 1 diabetes. Sequencing used immunoSEQ multiplex PCR; TCRdb keeps in-frame clones, though not all of them. This repertoire shows 150,000 to 200,000 clones, roughly 60% found once; its top ten account for around 0.096%. Sequenced: naive CD4+ T cells from blood. Every receptor here comes from a man aged 30-40 years with type 1 diabetes. CDR3s include the opening cysteine and the closing phenylalanine or tryptophan. A D gene is named only where the DNA matches it firmly. The listing skips clone size in some rows; elsewhere it reads once, few, many or a size class.

NA	TRBV9	TRBJ1-2	NA	CASSVGDSRNYGYTF	TGTGCCAGCAGCGTAGGGGACTCCAGGAACTATGGCTACACCTTC
NA	TRBV14	TRBJ2-7	NA	CASSQDGSYYEQYF	TGTGCCAGCAGCCAAGACGGCAGTTACTACGAGCAGTACTTC
NA	TRBV30	TRBJ2-7	TRBD1	CAWSPGTAYEQYF	TGTGCCTGGAGTCCCGGGACAGCCTACGAGCAGTACTTC
NA	TRBV2	TRBJ1-4	NA	CASSEPYFNEKLFF	TGTGCCAGCAGTGAGCCATATTTTAATGAAAAACTGTTTTTT
NA	TRBV4-1	TRBJ2-1	TRBD2	CASSPAAGGTDEQFF	TGCGCCAGCAGCCCAGCTGCGGGGGGTACGGATGAGCAGTTCTTC
NA	TRBV13	TRBJ2-7	NA	CASSLWGARYEQYF	TGTGCCAGCAGCTTATGGGGGGCGCGCTACGAGCAGTACTTC
NA	TRBV2	TRBJ2-2	TRBD1	CASRPPGQGITGELFF	TGTGCCAGCAGACCTCCGGGACAGGGGATCACCGGGGAGCTGTTTTTT
NA	TRBV9	TRBJ1-6	TRBD1	CASQGVNSPLHF	TGTGCCAGCCAGGGGGTTAATTCACCCCTCCACTTT
NA	TRBV10-3	TRBJ2-5	NA	CAISGGVSETQYF	TGTGCCATCAGTGGCGGGGTCTCGGAGACCCAGTACTTC
NA	TRBV5-1	TRBJ2-1	NA	CASSLGGVHEQFF	TGCGCCAGCAGCTTGGGCGGAGTCCATGAGCAGTTCTTC
NA	TRBV19	TRBJ1-6	TRBD1	CASSGTGNSPLHF	TGTGCCAGTTCGGGGACAGGGAATTCACCCCTCCACTTT
NA	TRBV28	TRBJ2-7	NA	CASSLVPPRAEPYEQYF	TGTGCCAGCAGTTTGGTACCCCCTCGTGCAGAACCTTACGAGCAGTACTTC
NA	TRBV5-1	TRBJ2-5	TRBD2	CASSSGTAGEETQYF	TGCGCCAGCAGCTCTGGGACGGCGGGGGAAGAGACCCAGTACTTC
NA	TRBV7-8	TRBJ2-7	NA	CASSLESYEQYF	TGTGCCAGCAGCTTAGAGTCCTACGAGCAGTACTTC
NA	TRBV19	TRBJ2-7	NA	CASSPRRVANYEQYF	TGTGCCAGTAGTCCCCGGCGGGTCGCCAACTACGAGCAGTACTTC
NA	TRBV28	TRBJ2-7	TRBD2	CASSSPGGGTYEQYF	TGTGCCAGCAGTTCCCCTGGCGGGGGGACTTACGAGCAGTACTTC
NA	TRBV29-1	TRBJ2-7	TRBD1	CSVTGQETYEQYF	TGCAGCGTTACGGGACAGGAAACCTACGAGCAGTACTTC
NA	TRBV30	TRBJ1-1	NA	CAWGKTLNTEAFF	TGTGCCTGGGGTAAAACATTGAACACTGAAGCTTTCTTT
few	TRBV6-6	TRBJ2-5	NA	CASSYEEETQYF	TGTGCCAGCAGTTACGAGGAAGAGACCCAGTACTTC
NA	TRBV4-3	TRBJ2-4	NA	CASSQGLSGGHQNIQYF	TGCGCCAGCAGCCAAGGGTTGTCGGGGGGCCACCAAAACATTCAGTACTTC
few	TRBV6-6	TRBJ2-1	TRBD1	CARRDRGRNEQFF	TGTGCCCGCCGGGACAGGGGGCGGAATGAGCAGTTCTTC
NA	TRBV6-6	TRBJ2-3	NA	CASSPGPNTDTQYF	TGTGCCAGCAGCCCGGGGCCAAACACAGATACGCAGTATTTT
NA	TRBV5-1	TRBJ1-4	NA	CASSLAAGDEKLFF	TGCGCCAGCAGCTTGGCGGCAGGGGATGAAAAACTGTTTTTT
NA	TRBV23-1	TRBJ1-1	TRBD1	CASSQSGTENTEAFF	TGCGCCAGCAGTCAATCGGGGACAGAGAACACTGAAGCTTTCTTT
NA	TRBV6-5	TRBJ2-2	NA	CASSYTNTGELFF	TGTGCCAGCAGTTACACTAACACCGGGGAGCTGTTTTTT
NA	TRBV25-1	TRBJ1-4	NA	CASGDVELFF	TGTGCCAGTGGGGATGTGGAACTGTTTTTT
NA	TRBV27	TRBJ2-3	NA	CASSRVSGTISTDTQYF	TGTGCCAGCAGTCGGGTCTCCGGGACAATTAGCACAGATACGCAGTATTTT
NA	TRBV9	TRBJ2-3	TRBD1	CASSVGTGVTDTQYF	TGTGCCAGCAGCGTCGGGACAGGGGTGACAGATACGCAGTATTTT
NA	TRBV29-1	TRBJ2-5	TRBD2	CSGLERGGLQETQYF	TGCAGCGGGCTTGAGCGGGGGGGCCTCCAAGAGACCCAGTACTTC
NA	TRBV4-3	TRBJ2-7	TRBD2	CASSQASSGVSYEQYF	TGCGCCAGCAGCCAAGCTTCTAGCGGGGTGTCCTACGAGCAGTACTTC
NA	TRBV4-1	TRBJ1-4	NA	CASSQDLGSSEKLFF	TGCGCCAGCAGCCAAGATCTCGGCAGTTCTGAAAAACTGTTTTTT
NA	TRBV7-9	TRBJ1-6	TRBD1	CASSKGQGPGALHF	TGTGCCAGCAGTAAGGGACAGGGTCCCGGAGCCCTCCACTTT
NA	TRBV19	TRBJ1-1	NA	CASRRGRHDLGTTEAFF	TGTGCCAGTAGACGAGGGAGGCACGATCTGGGAACAACTGAAGCTTTCTTT
NA	TRBV14	TRBJ1-3	NA	CASTGLSGNTIYF	TGTGCCAGCACAGGGCTCTCTGGAAACACCATATATTTT
NA	TRBV7-8	TRBJ2-3	NA	CASRQALGDTQYF	TGTGCCAGCAGACAAGCCCTCGGGGATACGCAGTATTTT